The rows below give T cell receptor beta chains drawn from one sample of a study of identical twins. MiXCR was run by TCRdb on the 5' RACE reads, yielding one entry per CDR3 protein. In the table there are around 230,000 distinct CDR3 sequences, less than 9.5% of which are singletons. Sequencing was done on a sample of memory (CD45RO+) T cells sorted from blood. The receptors originated from a woman aged 18-30 years in good health. Each CDR3 is given with its conserved first and last residue. The order of the fields is J gene, D gene, V gene, CDR3 length, clone size, CDR3 protein, CDR3 DNA. The D gene is left open where the match is weak. Expanded clones get a size class; other rows say once, few or many, or leave the size out.

j_gene: TRBJ2-7
d_gene: NA
v_gene: TRBV7-9
len: 13
abundance: NA
CDR3aa: CASSLELSYEQYF
CDR3nt: TGTGCCAGCAGCTTAGAATTAAGTTACGAGCAGTACTTC

j_gene: TRBJ1-3
d_gene: NA
v_gene: TRBV20-1
len: 13
abundance: NA
CDR3aa: CSAREGPGNTIYF
CDR3nt: TGCAGTGCTAGGGAGGGGCCTGGAAACACCATATATTTT

j_gene: TRBJ2-7
d_gene: NA
v_gene: TRBV20-1
len: 14
abundance: few
CDR3aa: CSALDYSSSYEQYF
CDR3nt: TGCAGTGCTCTAGACTACTCATCCTCCTACGAGCAGTACTTC

j_gene: TRBJ2-7
d_gene: NA
v_gene: TRBV29-1
len: 13
abundance: NA
CDR3aa: CSVGGGELPEQYF
CDR3nt: TGCAGCGTTGGGGGCGGGGAATTGCCCGAGCAGTACTTC

j_gene: TRBJ2-2
d_gene: NA
v_gene: TRBV20-1
len: 16
abundance: NA
CDR3aa: CSAMAAGKINTGELFF
CDR3nt: TGCAGTGCCATGGCGGCAGGGAAGATTAACACCGGGGAGCTGTTTTTT

j_gene: TRBJ1-2
d_gene: NA
v_gene: TRBV6-1
len: 13
abundance: NA
CDR3aa: CASSPVPNYGYTF
CDR3nt: TGTGCCAGCAGCCCGGTTCCTAACTATGGCTACACCTTC

j_gene: TRBJ1-5
d_gene: NA
v_gene: TRBV5-6
len: 16
abundance: few
CDR3aa: CASSLLGEYSNQPQHF
CDR3nt: TGTGCCAGCAGCTTGCTTGGGGAATATAGCAATCAGCCCCAGCATTTT

j_gene: TRBJ1-2
d_gene: NA
v_gene: TRBV25-1
len: 13
abundance: NA
CDR3aa: CASSEAGYYGYTF
CDR3nt: TGTGCCAGCAGTGAGGCAGGGTACTATGGCTACACCTTC

j_gene: TRBJ2-7
d_gene: NA
v_gene: TRBV7-2
len: 13
abundance: NA
CDR3aa: CASSSQALYEQYF
CDR3nt: TGTGCCAGCAGCTCCCAAGCACTCTACGAGCAGTACTTC

j_gene: TRBJ2-2
d_gene: NA
v_gene: TRBV20-1
len: 16
abundance: few
CDR3aa: CSARDSTTSPHGELFF
CDR3nt: TGCAGTGCTAGAGATAGTACGACTAGTCCTCACGGGGAGCTGTTTTTT

j_gene: TRBJ1-1
d_gene: NA
v_gene: TRBV18
len: 16
abundance: NA
CDR3aa: CASSPQPLEFNTEAFF
CDR3nt: TGTGCCAGCTCTCCACAGCCCCTTGAATTTAACACTGAAGCTTTCTTT

j_gene: TRBJ2-1
d_gene: TRBD2
v_gene: TRBV7-6
len: 15
abundance: few
CDR3aa: CASSLWSGSHNEQFF
CDR3nt: TGTGCCAGCAGCTTGTGGAGCGGGAGCCACAATGAGCAGTTCTTC

j_gene: TRBJ2-7
d_gene: NA
v_gene: TRBV20-1
len: 13
abundance: NA
CDR3aa: CSAGPGLPYEQYF
CDR3nt: TGCAGTGCTGGACCGGGACTCCCTTACGAGCAGTACTTC

j_gene: TRBJ2-1
d_gene: NA
v_gene: TRBV5-1
len: 15
abundance: many
CDR3aa: CASSSGPATFNEQFF
CDR3nt: TGCGCCAGCAGCTCCGGACCAGCAACATTCAATGAGCAGTTCTTC

j_gene: TRBJ1-5
d_gene: NA
v_gene: TRBV12-5
len: 12
abundance: NA
CDR3aa: CASGNSNQPQHF
CDR3nt: TGTGCTAGCGGGAATAGCAATCAGCCCCAGCATTTT

j_gene: TRBJ1-1
d_gene: NA
v_gene: TRBV7-2
len: 12
abundance: many
CDR3aa: CASSPSYTEAFF
CDR3nt: TGTGCCAGCAGCCCGTCTTACACTGAAGCTTTCTTT

j_gene: TRBJ1-1
d_gene: NA
v_gene: TRBV28
len: 12
abundance: NA
CDR3aa: CASSFSAAEAFF
CDR3nt: TGTGCCAGCAGTTTTTCGGCGGCTGAAGCTTTCTTT

j_gene: TRBJ2-3
d_gene: TRBD2
v_gene: TRBV5-4
len: 15
abundance: NA
CDR3aa: CASSPRGREGGTQYF
CDR3nt: TGTGCCAGCAGCCCCCGGGGGCGGGAGGGCGGTACGCAGTATTTT

j_gene: TRBJ2-7
d_gene: TRBD2
v_gene: TRBV5-6
len: 14
abundance: few
CDR3aa: CASSLIAGDHEQYF
CDR3nt: TGTGCCAGCAGCTTAATAGCGGGAGATCACGAGCAGTACTTC

j_gene: TRBJ1-4
d_gene: TRBD1
v_gene: TRBV5-1
len: 15
abundance: NA
CDR3aa: CASSLGGTENEKLFF
CDR3nt: TGCGCCAGCAGCTTGGGCGGGACAGAGAATGAAAAACTGTTTTTT

j_gene: TRBJ2-5
d_gene: NA
v_gene: TRBV18
len: 12
abundance: NA
CDR3aa: CASSPAGETQYF
CDR3nt: TGTGCCAGCTCACCAGCTGGTGAGACCCAGTACTTC

j_gene: TRBJ1-5
d_gene: NA
v_gene: TRBV4-3
len: 18
abundance: many
CDR3aa: CASSQDLPGVGSNQPQHF
CDR3nt: TGCGCCAGCAGCCAAGATCTTCCGGGGGTCGGTAGCAATCAGCCCCAGCATTTT

j_gene: TRBJ2-7
d_gene: TRBD1
v_gene: TRBV12-3/TRBV12-4
len: 14
abundance: NA
CDR3aa: CASSLRQGRYEQYF
CDR3nt: TGTGCCAGCAGCCTACGACAGGGCCGCTACGAGCAGTACTTC

j_gene: TRBJ2-1
d_gene: TRBD2
v_gene: TRBV5-1
len: 17
abundance: NA
CDR3aa: CASSLRRLAGGYNEQFF
CDR3nt: TGCGCCAGCAGCTTGAGACGACTAGCGGGGGGCTACAATGAGCAGTTCTTC

j_gene: TRBJ2-6
d_gene: TRBD2
v_gene: TRBV10-3
len: 16
abundance: many
CDR3aa: CAISELGGSGANVLTF
CDR3nt: TGTGCCATCAGTGAGTTGGGCGGGAGTGGGGCCAACGTCCTGACTTTC

j_gene: TRBJ1-6
d_gene: NA
v_gene: TRBV6-6
len: 12
abundance: NA
CDR3aa: CASKYSDSPLHF
CDR3nt: TGTGCCAGCAAATACTCGGATTCACCCCTCCACTTT